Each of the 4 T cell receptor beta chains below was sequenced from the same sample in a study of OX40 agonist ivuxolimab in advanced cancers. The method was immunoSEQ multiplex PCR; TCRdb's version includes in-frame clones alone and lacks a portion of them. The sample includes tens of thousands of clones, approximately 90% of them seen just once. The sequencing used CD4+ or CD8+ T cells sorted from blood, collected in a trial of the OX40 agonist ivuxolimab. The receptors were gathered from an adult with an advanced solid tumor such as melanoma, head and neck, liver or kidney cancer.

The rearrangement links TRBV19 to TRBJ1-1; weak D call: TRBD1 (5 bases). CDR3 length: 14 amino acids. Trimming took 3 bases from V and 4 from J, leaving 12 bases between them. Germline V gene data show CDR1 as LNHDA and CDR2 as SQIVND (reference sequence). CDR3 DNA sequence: TGTGCCAGTAGTATGGGGCAGGGCGGCACTGAAGCTTTCTTT. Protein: CASSMGQGGTEAFF.

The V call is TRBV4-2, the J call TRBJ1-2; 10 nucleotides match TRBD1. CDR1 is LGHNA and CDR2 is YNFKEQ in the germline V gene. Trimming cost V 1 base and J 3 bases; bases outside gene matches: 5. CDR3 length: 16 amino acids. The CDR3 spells CASSQAIGQGDYGYTF. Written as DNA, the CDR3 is TGTGCCAGCAGCCAAGCGATCGGACAGGGGGACTATGGCTACACCTTC.

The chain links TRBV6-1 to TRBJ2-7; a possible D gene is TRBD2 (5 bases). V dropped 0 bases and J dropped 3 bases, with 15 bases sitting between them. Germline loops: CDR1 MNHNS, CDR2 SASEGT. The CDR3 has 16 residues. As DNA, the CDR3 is TGTGCCAGCAGTGAAGCAAGGGCGGGCAGCAGCTACGAGCAGTACTTC. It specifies CASSEARAGSSYEQYF.

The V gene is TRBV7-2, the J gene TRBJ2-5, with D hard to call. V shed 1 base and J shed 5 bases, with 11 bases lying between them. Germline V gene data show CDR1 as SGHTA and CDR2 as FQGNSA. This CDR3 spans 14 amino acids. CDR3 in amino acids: CASSLVSAEETQYF. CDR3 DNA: TGTGCCAGCAGCTTAGTTTCGGCTGAGGAGACCCAGTACTTC.